The clone carrying this T cell receptor (beta chain) was counted only a few times. The data originate from a study of blood T cell repertoires in COVID-19. V was clipped by 3 bases and J by 0 bases, with 10 bases between them. Germline-derived CDR1 and CDR2 are SGDLS and YYNGEE. This CDR3 is built from 16 residues. The authors' processing: How many nucleated cells were present was estimated from reference gene primer amplification. Profiling relied on immunoSEQ multiplex PCR, and the TCRdb table lists in-frame clones only, not all of them. That table furnishes V, J and clone size, whereas the DNA furnished D and trimming. Seen here are approximately 50,000 clones, about 83% observed once, and the top ten hold about 7%.

The chain recombines TRBV9 with TRBJ1-6, with a possible D match to TRBD1 (6 bases). This TCR derives from a man between 65 and 85 years old with active COVID-19. The sequenced material came from peripheral blood. The CDR3 DNA follows: TGTGCCAGCAGCGGGGGGCCGAGCTCCTATAATTCACCCCTCCACTTT. Translated: CASSGGPSSYNSPLHF.